This is a list of T cell receptor beta chains from one sample in a study of beta chain features in type 1 diabetes. Produced via immunoSEQ multiplex PCR; TCRdb's table is partial and in-frame only. Here the sample spans roughly 140,000 clones, less than 9% being singletons. Sample: central memory CD4+ T cells from blood. The origin of the receptors is a woman aged 25 to 39 in good health. Both conserved end residues are part of each CDR3. The order of the fields is D gene, J gene, clone size, V gene, CDR3 DNA, CDR3 protein. A D gene is named only where the DNA matches it firmly. Not every row has a clone size; where given, it reads once, few, many or a size class.

d_call: .; j_call: TRBJ1-1; clone_size: .; v_call: TRBV25-1; cdr3_nt: TGTGCCAGCAGTGAGCAGGGGTTTGTCACTGAAGCTTTCTTT; cdr3_aa: CASSEQGFVTEAFF
d_call: .; j_call: TRBJ1-3; clone_size: .; v_call: TRBV2; cdr3_nt: TGTGCCAGCAGACAAGAGCCGGGGGACACCATATATTTT; cdr3_aa: CASRQEPGDTIYF
d_call: TRBD1; j_call: TRBJ2-5; clone_size: .; v_call: TRBV19; cdr3_nt: TGTGCCAGTAGTCGACAGGGCCGAGAGACCCAGTACTTC; cdr3_aa: CASSRQGRETQYF
d_call: .; j_call: TRBJ2-3; clone_size: .; v_call: TRBV5-5; cdr3_nt: TGTGCCAGCAGCTGGGACATAGATACGCAGTATTTT; cdr3_aa: CASSWDIDTQYF
d_call: TRBD2; j_call: TRBJ2-1; clone_size: few; v_call: TRBV28; cdr3_nt: TGTGCCAGCAGTTTAAAGTACGGAGGAAAGACTAGCGGGAGGGCCTCCTTCTACAGAGAGCAGTTCTTC; cdr3_aa: CASSLKYGGKTSGRASFYREQFF
d_call: .; j_call: TRBJ1-1; clone_size: .; v_call: TRBV4-3; cdr3_nt: TGCGCCAGCAGCCAAGGGCGGGGTATGAACACTGAAGCTTTCTTT; cdr3_aa: CASSQGRGMNTEAFF
d_call: .; j_call: TRBJ2-3; clone_size: many; v_call: TRBV11-2; cdr3_nt: TGTGCCAGCAGCTTAGGGCGGGAAGATACGCAGTATTTT; cdr3_aa: CASSLGREDTQYF
d_call: .; j_call: TRBJ2-1; clone_size: few; v_call: TRBV14; cdr3_nt: TGTGCCAGCAGTGGCGACAGGTACAATGAGCAGTTCTTC; cdr3_aa: CASSGDRYNEQFF
d_call: .; j_call: TRBJ2-7; clone_size: few; v_call: TRBV6-5; cdr3_nt: TGTGCCAGCAGTTACTCCCAGGGGGGACACGAGCAGTACTTC; cdr3_aa: CASSYSQGGHEQYF
d_call: TRBD2; j_call: TRBJ2-1; clone_size: .; v_call: TRBV6-1; cdr3_nt: TGTGCCAGCAGTGTCGGACTAGCGGGCTACAATGAGCAGTTCTTC; cdr3_aa: CASSVGLAGYNEQFF
d_call: .; j_call: TRBJ2-6; clone_size: few; v_call: TRBV7-6; cdr3_nt: TGTGCCAGCAGCTTAGGGGCGGGGACTGGGGCCAACGTCCTGACTTTC; cdr3_aa: CASSLGAGTGANVLTF
d_call: .; j_call: TRBJ2-2; clone_size: many; v_call: TRBV30; cdr3_nt: TGTGCCTGGATGAGTGTGTTCACCGGGGAGCTGTTTTTT; cdr3_aa: CAWMSVFTGELFF
d_call: .; j_call: TRBJ2-1; clone_size: many; v_call: TRBV29-1; cdr3_nt: TGCAGCGTTGGTTATCGTCCGGGGACTCAGTTCTTC; cdr3_aa: CSVGYRPGTQFF
d_call: TRBD1; j_call: TRBJ1-1; clone_size: few; v_call: TRBV6-1; cdr3_nt: TGTGCCAGCAGTGCAAGACAGGGTTCTGAAGCTTTCTTT; cdr3_aa: CASSARQGSEAFF
d_call: .; j_call: TRBJ2-7; clone_size: .; v_call: TRBV6-6; cdr3_nt: TGTGCCAGCAGTTCCGGGGGATACGAGCAGTACTTC; cdr3_aa: CASSSGGYEQYF
d_call: TRBD2; j_call: TRBJ2-5; clone_size: .; v_call: TRBV4-2; cdr3_nt: TGTGCCAGCAGCCAAGAGTCTAGCGGGGGGCAAGAGACCCAGTACTTC; cdr3_aa: CASSQESSGGQETQYF
d_call: .; j_call: TRBJ1-4; clone_size: .; v_call: TRBV14; cdr3_nt: TGTGCCAGCAGCCAAGCGGTCAGGGTCGGGCTGTTTTTT; cdr3_aa: CASSQAVRVGLFF
d_call: TRBD2; j_call: TRBJ2-3; clone_size: few; v_call: TRBV4-3; cdr3_nt: TGCGCCAGCAGCCCCCGGCTAGCGGGAGGCGAAACCACAGATACGCAGTATTTT; cdr3_aa: CASSPRLAGGETTDTQYF
d_call: .; j_call: TRBJ2-5; clone_size: few; v_call: TRBV28; cdr3_nt: TGTGCCAGCAGTTTGGGGAGAGGAGAGACCCAGTACTTC; cdr3_aa: CASSLGRGETQYF
d_call: TRBD2; j_call: TRBJ2-3; clone_size: once; v_call: TRBV9; cdr3_nt: TGTGCCAGCAGCGTTGGTCTAGCGGGAGCAGATACGCAGTATTTT; cdr3_aa: CASSVGLAGADTQYF
d_call: TRBD1; j_call: TRBJ1-5; clone_size: .; v_call: TRBV5-1; cdr3_nt: TGCGCCAGCAGCTTGTGGCAGGGGGCTCAGCCCCAGCATTTT; cdr3_aa: CASSLWQGAQPQHF
d_call: .; j_call: TRBJ2-7; clone_size: few; v_call: TRBV2; cdr3_nt: TGTGCCAGCAGTGCCAGCGGGTACTCCTACGAGCAGTACTTC; cdr3_aa: CASSASGYSYEQYF
d_call: .; j_call: TRBJ2-1; clone_size: few; v_call: TRBV7-9; cdr3_nt: TGTGCCAGCAGCTTAGTGGCGGGATTTGAAAGTGAGCAGTTCTTC; cdr3_aa: CASSLVAGFESEQFF
d_call: .; j_call: TRBJ2-5; clone_size: many; v_call: TRBV18; cdr3_nt: TGTGCCAGCTCGCAACAGGGCCAAGAGACCCAGTACTTC; cdr3_aa: CASSQQGQETQYF
d_call: TRBD2; j_call: TRBJ2-1; clone_size: few; v_call: TRBV7-8; cdr3_nt: TGTGCCAGCAATACCGGGACTAGCGGGAATGAGCAGTTCTTC; cdr3_aa: CASNTGTSGNEQFF
d_call: TRBD2; j_call: TRBJ2-5; clone_size: .; v_call: TRBV29-1; cdr3_nt: TGCAGCGTTGAACCAGACCCAGCGGGGGAGACCCAGTACTTC; cdr3_aa: CSVEPDPAGETQYF
d_call: TRBD1; j_call: TRBJ1-5; clone_size: few; v_call: TRBV19; cdr3_nt: TGTGCCAGTAGTCTGACGGGACAGGGGAATCAGCCCCAGCATTTT; cdr3_aa: CASSLTGQGNQPQHF
d_call: TRBD1; j_call: TRBJ2-1; clone_size: few; v_call: TRBV18; cdr3_nt: TGTGCCAGCTCACCACCGGGACAGGGGGGCGATGAGCAGTTCTTC; cdr3_aa: CASSPPGQGGDEQFF
d_call: .; j_call: TRBJ2-7; clone_size: .; v_call: TRBV7-8; cdr3_nt: TGTGCCAGCAGCTTAGATCCCGGACAGCTACTAGGCGAGCAGTACTTC; cdr3_aa: CASSLDPGQLLGEQYF
d_call: TRBD2; j_call: TRBJ2-1; clone_size: .; v_call: TRBV7-8; cdr3_nt: TGTGCCAGCAGCCTCGGACTAGCGGGAGACAATGAGCAGTTCTTC; cdr3_aa: CASSLGLAGDNEQFF
d_call: TRBD1; j_call: TRBJ1-1; clone_size: few; v_call: TRBV2; cdr3_nt: TGTGCCAGAGGACAGGGGGTCACTGAAGCTTTCTTT; cdr3_aa: CARGQGVTEAFF
d_call: .; j_call: TRBJ2-7; clone_size: .; v_call: TRBV28; cdr3_nt: TGTGCCAGCAGTTTGGCCACAACCTACGAGCAGTACTTC; cdr3_aa: CASSLATTYEQYF
d_call: TRBD2; j_call: TRBJ2-3; clone_size: .; v_call: TRBV4-2; cdr3_nt: TGTGCCAGCAGCCAGATTTCGGGGGGAGATACGCAGTATTTT; cdr3_aa: CASSQISGGDTQYF
d_call: .; j_call: TRBJ2-3; clone_size: many; v_call: TRBV2; cdr3_nt: TGTGCCAGCAGTGAGTCTAGATATGTCACAGATACGCAGTATTTT; cdr3_aa: CASSESRYVTDTQYF
d_call: .; j_call: TRBJ2-1; clone_size: few; v_call: TRBV5-8; cdr3_nt: TGTGCCAGCAGCCCCGGTAAGACGGTGGGCCTCAATGAGCAGTTCTTC; cdr3_aa: CASSPGKTVGLNEQFF
d_call: TRBD2; j_call: TRBJ2-1; clone_size: .; v_call: TRBV19; cdr3_nt: TGTGCCAGTAGAACATTTAGCGGGGAGCAGTTCTTC; cdr3_aa: CASRTFSGEQFF
d_call: TRBD1; j_call: TRBJ2-3; clone_size: few; v_call: TRBV6-5; cdr3_nt: TGTGCCAGCAGAGATGACAGGGGATCGACTACGCAGTATTTT; cdr3_aa: CASRDDRGSTTQYF
d_call: TRBD2; j_call: TRBJ2-1; clone_size: .; v_call: TRBV5-4; cdr3_nt: TGTGCCAGCAGCGCCGGCCATAGCGGGAGATTGAATGAGCAGTTCTTC; cdr3_aa: CASSAGHSGRLNEQFF
d_call: TRBD2; j_call: TRBJ2-3; clone_size: .; v_call: TRBV10-2; cdr3_nt: TGCGCCAGCAGTGCTGTGGCGGGAGGACCGCAGTATTTT; cdr3_aa: CASSAVAGGPQYF
d_call: TRBD2; j_call: TRBJ2-5; clone_size: many; v_call: TRBV29-1; cdr3_nt: TGCAGCGTTAATGAAAGCGGGACCGGAGTAGGGACCCAGTACTTC; cdr3_aa: CSVNESGTGVGTQYF
d_call: TRBD1; j_call: TRBJ2-1; clone_size: .; v_call: TRBV5-8; cdr3_nt: TGTGCCAGCAGCTTACAGGGGGCTGGATACAATGAGCAGTTCTTC; cdr3_aa: CASSLQGAGYNEQFF
d_call: .; j_call: TRBJ1-3; clone_size: .; v_call: TRBV5-4; cdr3_nt: TGTGCCAGCAGCTTTAGCGGGCTTGGAAACACCATATATTTT; cdr3_aa: CASSFSGLGNTIYF
d_call: TRBD1; j_call: TRBJ1-2; clone_size: few; v_call: TRBV7-2; cdr3_nt: TGTGCCAGCAGCAAGGGGACAGGTCAAAACTATGGCTACACCTTC; cdr3_aa: CASSKGTGQNYGYTF
d_call: TRBD2; j_call: TRBJ2-5; clone_size: few; v_call: TRBV10-3; cdr3_nt: TGTGCCATCAGTGGCGCTAGCGGGAGTAGGCAAGAGACCCAGTACTTC; cdr3_aa: CAISGASGSRQETQYF
d_call: .; j_call: TRBJ1-1; clone_size: few; v_call: TRBV19; cdr3_nt: TGTGCCAGTAGTCTGTCAAGGAGCGCGAACACTGAAGCTTTCTTT; cdr3_aa: CASSLSRSANTEAFF
d_call: .; j_call: TRBJ1-2; clone_size: .; v_call: TRBV5-1; cdr3_nt: TGCGCCAGCAGTGACAGCTATGGCTACACCTTC; cdr3_aa: CASSDSYGYTF
d_call: .; j_call: TRBJ2-7; clone_size: .; v_call: TRBV4-2; cdr3_nt: TGTGCCAGCAGCCAAGAGGGGGCCGTCCCATACGAGCAGTACTTC; cdr3_aa: CASSQEGAVPYEQYF
d_call: .; j_call: TRBJ2-2; clone_size: few; v_call: TRBV4-3; cdr3_nt: TGCGCCAGCAGCCAAGATTTCGACACCGGGGAGCTGTTTTTT; cdr3_aa: CASSQDFDTGELFF
d_call: .; j_call: TRBJ1-2; clone_size: .; v_call: TRBV18; cdr3_nt: TGTGCCAGCTCACCGGGGTCAGGGCGTGGAGGCTACACCTTC; cdr3_aa: CASSPGSGRGGYTF
d_call: .; j_call: TRBJ2-6; clone_size: few; v_call: TRBV4-3; cdr3_nt: TGCGCCAGCAGCCAGCGACAGAGCTCTGGGGCCAACGTCCTGACTTTC; cdr3_aa: CASSQRQSSGANVLTF
d_call: TRBD1; j_call: TRBJ1-1; clone_size: .; v_call: TRBV2; cdr3_nt: TGTGCCAGCAAGCGGACAGGGGCGACAACAGTTGAAGCTTTCTTT; cdr3_aa: CASKRTGATTVEAFF
d_call: .; j_call: TRBJ2-5; clone_size: .; v_call: TRBV2; cdr3_nt: TGTGCCAGCAGTGGACAATCAGAAGAGACCCAGTACTTC; cdr3_aa: CASSGQSEETQYF